Here is one T cell receptor beta chain with its context. MiXCR, applied by TCRdb to the 5' RACE reads, yields one record per CDR3 protein. The sample includes 39,000 or so distinct CDR3 sequences, roughly 7.6% of them seen just once. This CDR3 comprises 14 residues. J lost 3 bases, V lost 1 base, and 3 bases had no gene match. CDR1 MDHEN and CDR2 SYDVKM come from the germline V gene. This specimen comes from a study of chronic HIV infection and antiretroviral therapy. The source of this sequence is an adult who had HIV and had not received antiretroviral therapy, or was an uninfected healthy control (not recorded which). This chain connects TRBV28 to TRBJ2-7; 7 positions match TRBD1. Material for sequencing was peripheral blood. CDR3 DNA: TGTGCCAGCAGTTTATATCCAGGGGGCTACGAGCAGTACTTC. Protein: CASSLYPGGYEQYF.